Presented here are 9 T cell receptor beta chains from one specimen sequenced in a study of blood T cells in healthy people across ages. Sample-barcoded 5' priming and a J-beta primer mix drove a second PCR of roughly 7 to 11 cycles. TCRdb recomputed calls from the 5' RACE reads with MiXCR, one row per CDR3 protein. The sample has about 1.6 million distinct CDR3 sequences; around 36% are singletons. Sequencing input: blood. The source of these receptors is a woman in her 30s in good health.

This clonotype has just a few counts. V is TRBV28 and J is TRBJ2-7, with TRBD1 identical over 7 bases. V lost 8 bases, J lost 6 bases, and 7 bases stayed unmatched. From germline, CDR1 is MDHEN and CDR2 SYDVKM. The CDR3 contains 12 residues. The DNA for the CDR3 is TGTGCCAGCCGGGGACAGAAAAGCGAGCAGTACTTC. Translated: CASRGQKSEQYF. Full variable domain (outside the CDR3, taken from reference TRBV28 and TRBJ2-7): DVKVTQSSRYLVKRTGEKVFLECVQDMDHENMFWYRQDPGLGLRLIYFSYDVKMKEKGDIPEGYSVSREKKERFSLILESASTNQTSMYLCASRGQKSEQYFGPGTRLTVT.

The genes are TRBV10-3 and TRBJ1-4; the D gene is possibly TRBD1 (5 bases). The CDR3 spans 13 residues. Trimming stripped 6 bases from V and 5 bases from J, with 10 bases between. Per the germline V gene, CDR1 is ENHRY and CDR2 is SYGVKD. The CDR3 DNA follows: TGTGCCATCAGAAGGGACGGGAATGAAAAACTGTTTTTT. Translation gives CAIRRDGNEKLFF.

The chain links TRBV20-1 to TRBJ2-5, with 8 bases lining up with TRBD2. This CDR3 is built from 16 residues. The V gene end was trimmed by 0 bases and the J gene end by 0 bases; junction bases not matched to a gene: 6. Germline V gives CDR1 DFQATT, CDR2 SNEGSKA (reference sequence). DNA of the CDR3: TGCAGTGCTAGAGAAATCGAGCGGGGGAACCAAGAGACCCAGTACTTC. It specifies CSAREIERGNQETQYF.

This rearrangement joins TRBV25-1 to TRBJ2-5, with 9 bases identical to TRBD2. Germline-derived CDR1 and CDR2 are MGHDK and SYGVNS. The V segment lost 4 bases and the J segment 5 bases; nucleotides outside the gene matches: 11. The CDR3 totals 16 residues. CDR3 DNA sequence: TGTGCCAGCAGTGGATCCAGCGGGAGGATCTTGGAGACCCAGTACTTC. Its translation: CASSGSSGRILETQYF.

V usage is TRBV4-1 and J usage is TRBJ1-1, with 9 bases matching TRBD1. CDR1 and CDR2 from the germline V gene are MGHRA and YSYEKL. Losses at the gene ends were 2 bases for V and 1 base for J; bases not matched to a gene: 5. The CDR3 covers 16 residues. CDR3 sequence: CASSQSSDRGNTEAFF. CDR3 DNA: TGCGCCAGCAGCCAATCCTCGGACAGGGGGAACACTGAAGCTTTCTTT.

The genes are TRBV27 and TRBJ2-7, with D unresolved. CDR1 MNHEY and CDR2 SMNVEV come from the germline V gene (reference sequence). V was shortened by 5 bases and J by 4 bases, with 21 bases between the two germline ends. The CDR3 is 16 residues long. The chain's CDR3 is CASSASYWVGPYEQYF. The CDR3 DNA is TGTGCCAGCAGTGCCTCTTACTGGGTTGGGCCGTACGAGCAGTACTTC.

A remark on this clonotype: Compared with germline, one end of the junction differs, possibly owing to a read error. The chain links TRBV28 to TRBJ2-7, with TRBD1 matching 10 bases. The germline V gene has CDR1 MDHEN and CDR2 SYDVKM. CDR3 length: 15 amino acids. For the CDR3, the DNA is TGTGCCAGCAGTTTACAGGGGACAGGGGTCTACGAGCGGTACTTC. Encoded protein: CASSLQGTGVYERYF.

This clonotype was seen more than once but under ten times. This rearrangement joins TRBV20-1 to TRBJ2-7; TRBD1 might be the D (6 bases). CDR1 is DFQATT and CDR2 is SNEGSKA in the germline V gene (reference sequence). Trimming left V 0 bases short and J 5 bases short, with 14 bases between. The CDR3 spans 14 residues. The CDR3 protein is CSARDQGNVHEQYF. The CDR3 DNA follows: TGCAGTGCTAGAGATCAGGGGAACGTCCACGAGCAGTACTTC.

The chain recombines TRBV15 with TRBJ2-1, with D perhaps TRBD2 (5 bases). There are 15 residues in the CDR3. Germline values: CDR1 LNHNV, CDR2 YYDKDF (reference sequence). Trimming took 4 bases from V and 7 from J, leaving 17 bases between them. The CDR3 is CATSTEPGSGNEQFF. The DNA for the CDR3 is TGTGCCACCAGCACCGAACCTGGGTCGGGGAATGAGCAGTTCTTC.